Reported below is one TCR beta chain. As yet, its antigen is unknown. The record originates from a study of cytomegalovirus exposure and HLA in healthy donors. Study-level findings and limits: There were some public TCRs occurring in many donors, but most TCR sequences were rare. For TCR beta chains, V- and J-gene trimming was later linked to a missense DCLRE1C variant. The investigators catalogued 180 or so TCR beta chains as cytomegalovirus-associated.

The study ran its PCR with 60 Vbeta and 13 Jbeta primers. Using immunoSEQ multiplex PCR, the repertoire was profiled, and TCRdb retains in-frame clones only, with some absent. The sample has roughly 180,000 clones, roughly 80% seen once. This CDR3 is 13 amino acids long. V lost 5 bases, J lost 5 bases, and 9 bases lay in between. Germline CDR1 is SGHVS and CDR2 is FNYEAQ. This clonotype was sampled from a woman in her thirties or forties in good health and CMV-seropositive. The sample consisted of PBMCs. The chain recombines TRBV7-6 with TRBJ2-2; no clear D gene. The CDR3 nucleotides are TGTGCCAGCAGCGCCAGTTGGACCGGGGAGCTGTTTTTT. Translating it yields CASSASWTGELFF.